This is a list of T cell receptor beta chains from one sample in a study of T-cell reconstitution after alpha-beta-depleted transplantation in children. In TCRdb, the PCR reads were re-called with MiXCR into one record per CDR3 protein. The table has roughly 120,000 distinct CDR3 sequences, 10% seen once. The specimen was PBMCs from the stem cell graft donor, collected from the stem cell graft. Receptors originate from a human donor who donated a stem cell graft to a child with acute lymphoblastic leukemia. The CDR3 runs from the conserved cysteine through the conserved F or W. The D gene is left open where the match is weak. Clone sizes are given selectively: once, few, many, or a class where the clone is expanded.

abundance: many
d_gene: .
v_gene: TRBV7-2
j_gene: TRBJ1-2
CDR3aa: CASSLALRGGPYGYTF
CDR3nt: TGTGCCAGCAGCTTAGCCCTGAGGGGGGGCCCTTATGGCTACACCTTC

abundance: many
d_gene: .
v_gene: TRBV20-1
j_gene: TRBJ1-1
CDR3aa: CSARDPRGVNTEAFF
CDR3nt: TGCAGTGCTAGAGATCCTCGGGGAGTGAACACTGAAGCTTTCTTT

abundance: many
d_gene: TRBD1
v_gene: TRBV7-8
j_gene: TRBJ2-2
CDR3aa: CASSPWDRGFVGDTGELFF
CDR3nt: TGTGCCAGCAGCCCGTGGGACAGGGGTTTTGTCGGGGACACCGGGGAGCTGTTTTTT

abundance: many
d_gene: .
v_gene: TRBV3-1
j_gene: TRBJ1-2
CDR3aa: CASSQDSPGNYGYTF
CDR3nt: TGTGCCAGCAGCCAAGATTCTCCAGGGAACTATGGCTACACCTTC

abundance: many
d_gene: TRBD2
v_gene: TRBV10-3
j_gene: TRBJ2-5
CDR3aa: CAISEQSGGWETQYF
CDR3nt: TGTGCCATCAGTGAGCAGTCGGGAGGTTGGGAGACCCAGTACTTC

abundance: many
d_gene: TRBD1
v_gene: TRBV6-5
j_gene: TRBJ1-2
CDR3aa: CASSYSGTAKYGYTF
CDR3nt: TGTGCCAGCAGTTACTCAGGGACAGCAAAGTATGGCTACACCTTC

abundance: many
d_gene: .
v_gene: TRBV12-3/TRBV12-4
j_gene: TRBJ2-7
CDR3aa: CASSGTGYNEQYF
CDR3nt: TGTGCCAGCAGTGGAACAGGGTACAACGAGCAGTACTTC

abundance: few
d_gene: .
v_gene: TRBV7-2
j_gene: TRBJ2-1
CDR3aa: CASSLVGSPYNEQFF
CDR3nt: TGTGCCAGCAGCTTAGTCGGGAGTCCTTACAATGAGCAGTTCTTC

abundance: .
d_gene: TRBD1
v_gene: TRBV7-9
j_gene: TRBJ1-1
CDR3aa: CASSLGFGQGANTEAFF
CDR3nt: TGTGCCAGCAGCTTAGGTTTCGGACAGGGGGCGAACACTGAAGCTTTCTTT

abundance: many
d_gene: .
v_gene: TRBV27
j_gene: TRBJ1-5
CDR3aa: CASSRRPGDSNQPQHF
CDR3nt: TGTGCCAGCAGTCGCCGCCCTGGGGATAGCAATCAGCCCCAGCATTTT

abundance: many
d_gene: .
v_gene: TRBV19
j_gene: TRBJ1-1
CDR3aa: CASSPGTHEAFF
CDR3nt: TGTGCCAGTAGTCCCGGGACCCATGAAGCTTTCTTT

abundance: many
d_gene: .
v_gene: TRBV12-3/TRBV12-4
j_gene: TRBJ2-2
CDR3aa: CASSLWGSGVGNTGELFF
CDR3nt: TGTGCCAGCAGTTTATGGGGGTCGGGGGTCGGGAACACCGGGGAGCTGTTTTTT

abundance: many
d_gene: .
v_gene: TRBV18
j_gene: TRBJ2-5
CDR3aa: CASLQETQYF
CDR3nt: TGTGCCAGCTTGCAAGAGACCCAGTACTTC

abundance: many
d_gene: TRBD2
v_gene: TRBV5-1
j_gene: TRBJ2-1
CDR3aa: CASSPPGLAGPHSYNEQFF
CDR3nt: TGCGCCAGCAGCCCGCCGGGACTAGCGGGCCCACACTCCTACAATGAGCAGTTCTTC